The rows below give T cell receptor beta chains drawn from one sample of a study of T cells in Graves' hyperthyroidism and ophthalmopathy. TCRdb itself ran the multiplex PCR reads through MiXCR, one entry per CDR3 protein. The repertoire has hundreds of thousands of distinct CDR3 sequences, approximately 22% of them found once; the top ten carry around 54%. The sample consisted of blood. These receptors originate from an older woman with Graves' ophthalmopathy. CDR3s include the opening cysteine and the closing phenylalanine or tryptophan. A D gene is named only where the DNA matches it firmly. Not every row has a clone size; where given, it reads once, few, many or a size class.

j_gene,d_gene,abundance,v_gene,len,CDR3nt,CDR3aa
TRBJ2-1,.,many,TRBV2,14,TGTGCCAGCACAGACTTTAGCTCCTACAATGAGCAGTTCTTC,CASTDFSSYNEQFF
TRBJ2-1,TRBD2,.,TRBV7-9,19,TGTGCCAGCAGCTTATATGGGGGGACTAGCGGGAGAGTCTACAATGAGCAGTTCTTC,CASSLYGGTSGRVYNEQFF
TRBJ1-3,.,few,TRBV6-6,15,TGTGCCAGCAGTTACTCGTCGGGAGGAGGAAACACCATATATTTT,CASSYSSGGGNTIYF
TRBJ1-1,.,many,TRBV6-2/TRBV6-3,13,TGTGCCAGCAGTTACCCGGGAGGTGGTGAAGCTTTCTTT,CASSYPGGGEAFF
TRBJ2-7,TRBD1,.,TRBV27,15,TGTGCCAGCAGTATCGACAGGGTCGGCTCCTACGAGCAGTACTTC,CASSIDRVGSYEQYF
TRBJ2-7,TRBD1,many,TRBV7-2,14,TGTGCCAGCAGCCGATCCGGGACAGTTTACGAGCAGTACTTC,CASSRSGTVYEQYF
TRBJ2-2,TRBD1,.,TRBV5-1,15,TGCGCCAGCAGCTTAATGACAGGGGGCGGCGGGGAGCTGTTTTTT,CASSLMTGGGGELFF
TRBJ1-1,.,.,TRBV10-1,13,TGCGCCAGCAGTGGACAGCCTGGGGCTGAAGCTTTCTTT,CASSGQPGAEAFF
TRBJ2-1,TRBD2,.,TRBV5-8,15,TGTGCCAGCAGCTTAAAGCGGGGAGAATACAATGAGCAGTTCTTC,CASSLKRGEYNEQFF
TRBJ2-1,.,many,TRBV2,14,TGTGCCAGCAGTGAAGCGCTTCGTGGGACACAGCAGTTCTTC,CASSEALRGTQQFF
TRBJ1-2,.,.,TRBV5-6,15,TGTGCCAGCAGCTTGGTGGCCGGGACTAACTATGGCTACACCTTC,CASSLVAGTNYGYTF
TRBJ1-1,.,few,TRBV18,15,TGTGCCAGCTCACCACCCCCCTACGGGAACACTGAAGCTTTCTTT,CASSPPPYGNTEAFF
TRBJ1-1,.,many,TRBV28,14,TGTGCCAGCAGGGCCCTACAGGGAGATACTGAAGCTTTCTTT,CASRALQGDTEAFF
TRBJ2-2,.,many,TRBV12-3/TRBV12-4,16,TGTGCCAGCAGTTTATACCGGGGGCCTAACACCGGGGAGCTGTTTTTT,CASSLYRGPNTGELFF
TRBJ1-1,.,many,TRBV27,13,TGTGCCAGCCAGGAATCGAGGAGCACTGAAGCTTTCTTT,CASQESRSTEAFF
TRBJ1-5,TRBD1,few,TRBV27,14,TGTGCCAGCAGTCTCCAGGGGGCGTTGAAGCCCCAGCATTTT,CASSLQGALKPQHF
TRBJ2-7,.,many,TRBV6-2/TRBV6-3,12,TGTGCCAGCAGCTTGCAGGCTTACGAGCAGTACTTC,CASSLQAYEQYF
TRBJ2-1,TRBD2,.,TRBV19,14,TGTGCCAGTACCCAGTTTAGCGGGGACAATGAGCAGTTCTTC,CASTQFSGDNEQFF
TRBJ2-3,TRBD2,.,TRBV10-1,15,TGCGCCAGCAGTGTGACTAGCGGCCGCACAGATACGCAGTATTTT,CASSVTSGRTDTQYF
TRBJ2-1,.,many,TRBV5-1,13,TGCGCCAGCAGCTTGGCTAGGGTTGATGAGCAGTTCTTC,CASSLARVDEQFF
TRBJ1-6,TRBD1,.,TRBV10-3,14,TGTGCCATCAGCGACAGGGGGTGGGATTCACCCCTCCACTTT,CAISDRGWDSPLHF
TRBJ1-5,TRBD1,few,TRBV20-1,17,TGCAGTGCTAGAGATGGACGCCGACAGGGATCGGGTCAGCCCCAGCATTTT,CSARDGRRQGSGQPQHF
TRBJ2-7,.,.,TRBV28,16,TGTGCCAGCATTCCGGCGGGGGCTAGCCCCTACTACGAGCAGTACTTC,CASIPAGASPYYEQYF
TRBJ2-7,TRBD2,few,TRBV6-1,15,TGTGCCAGCAGTGAGGGCGGGAGGGCTTCCGACGAGCAGTACTTC,CASSEGGRASDEQYF
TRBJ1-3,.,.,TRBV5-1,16,TGTGCCAGCAGCTTAGTTCGGGGGCTCTCTGGAAACACCATATATTTT,CASSLVRGLSGNTIYF
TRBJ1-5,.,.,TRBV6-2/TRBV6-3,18,TGTGCCAGCAGTTACTCGACGTCTTTTACAGGTACAGGTCAGCCCCAGCATTTT,CASSYSTSFTGTGQPQHF
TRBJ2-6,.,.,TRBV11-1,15,TGTGCCAGCAGCGTTACTAGCTCTGGGGCCAACGTCCTGACTTTC,CASSVTSSGANVLTF
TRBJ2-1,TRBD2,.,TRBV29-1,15,TGCAGCGCCAGGACTAGCGGGGGACGGGGGAATGAGCAGTTCTTC,CSARTSGGRGNEQFF
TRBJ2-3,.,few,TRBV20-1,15,TGCAGTGCTACTTCTGGGACATCTAGCACAGATACGCAGTATTTT,CSATSGTSSTDTQYF
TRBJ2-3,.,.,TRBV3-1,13,TGTGCCAGCAGCCACGGAGTCACAGATACGCAGGATTTT,CASSHGVTDTQDF
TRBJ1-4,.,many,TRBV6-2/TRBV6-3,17,TGTGCCAGCAGCTACCCCGATTGGGGCCGGGGTGATGAAAAACTGTTTTTT,CASSYPDWGRGDEKLFF
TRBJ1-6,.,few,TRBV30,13,TGTGCCTGCGCCCCTGACGGATATTCACCCCTCCACTTT,CACAPDGYSPLHF
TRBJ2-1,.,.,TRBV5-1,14,TGCGCCAGCAGCTCGAATAGCGTTTACAATGAGCAGTTCTTC,CASSSNSVYNEQFF
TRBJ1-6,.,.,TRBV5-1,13,TGCGCCAGCAGCTCGACAGCAAATTCACCCCTCCACTTT,CASSSTANSPLHF
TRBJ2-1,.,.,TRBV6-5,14,TGTGCCAGCAGTTACGTTGGGGGCCCCAATGAGCAGTTCTTC,CASSYVGGPNEQFF
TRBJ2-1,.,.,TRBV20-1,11,TGCAGTGCCAAGGAATACAATGAGCAGTTCTTC,CSAKEYNEQFF
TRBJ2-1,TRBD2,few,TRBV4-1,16,TGCGCCAGCAGCCCCCAGACTAGCGGGAGTTACAATGAGCAGTTCTTC,CASSPQTSGSYNEQFF
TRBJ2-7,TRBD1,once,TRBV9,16,TGTGCCAGCAGCGTGGAAGCAGGACAGGGGGGCTACGAGCAGTACTTC,CASSVEAGQGGYEQYF
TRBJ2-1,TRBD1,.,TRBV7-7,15,TGTGCTAGCAGCTCTTCCTGGGACAGGGGGAATGAGCAGTTCTTC,CASSSSWDRGNEQFF